The 15 T cell receptor beta chains listed next were all sequenced from one sample in a study of cytomegalovirus exposure and HLA in healthy donors. Clones were sequenced by immunoSEQ multiplex PCR, and TCRdb holds only the in-frame ones, with some missing. This sample yields fewer than 60,000 clones, of which roughly 87% are seen a single time; 15% belongs to the top ten. The sequenced sample was PBMCs. Receptors were obtained from a woman in her late teens or twenties in good health and CMV-seronegative.

This clone was seen a handful of times. The chain joins TRBV7-9 to TRBJ2-3, with no clear D. The CDR3 runs 12 residues. Germline CDR1 is SEHNR and CDR2 is FQNEAQ (reference sequence). Between the trimmed V and J ends, which lost 2 bases and 6 bases, there was a span of 6 bases. The CDR3 loop reads CASSLQSDTQYF. CDR3 DNA: TGTGCCAGCAGCTTACAGTCCGATACGCAGTATTTT.

V is TRBV30 and J is TRBJ2-7, with D perhaps TRBD1 (5 bases). Germline V gives CDR1 GTSNPN, CDR2 SVGIG (reference sequence). This CDR3 is 19 amino acids long. Trimming took off 1 base at V and 0 bases at J, with 25 bases between the two ends. Written as DNA, the CDR3 is TGTGCCTGGAGTGAGGGGCTCTCGTTTATTGGACCAAGCTCCTACGAGCAGTACTTC. Translated: CAWSEGLSFIGPSSYEQYF.

The DNA for the CDR3 is TGTGCCAGCAGTGTACGCGTCGGACAGGTTGGAGATACGCAGTATTTT. It translates to CASSVRVGQVGDTQYF. The chain combines TRBV11-2 with TRBJ2-3; TRBD1 matches at 7 bases. V gave up 6 bases and J gave up 5 bases; unmatched junction bases: 14. The CDR3 is 16 residues long. CDR1 is SGHAT, CDR2 FQNNGV, per germline.

The gene calls are TRBV6-6 and TRBJ2-7, with TRBD2 matching over 9 bases. Trimming at V came to 4 bases and at J to 2 bases, leaving 0 bases not matched to a gene. CDR3 length: 13 amino acids. Germline-derived CDR1 and CDR2 are MNHNY and SVGAGI (reference sequence). This CDR3 reads CASSLAGAYEQYF. In DNA form, the CDR3 reads TGTGCCAGCAGTTTAGCGGGAGCCTACGAGCAGTACTTC.

The chain links TRBV5-1 to TRBJ1-1; D is undetermined. In germline, CDR1 is SGHRS, CDR2 YFSETQ. Trimming left V 2 bases short and J 2 bases short, with 7 bases between. There are 13 residues in the CDR3. The CDR3 here is CASSFNLNTEAFF. The CDR3 DNA reads as TGCGCCAGCAGCTTTAACTTAAACACTGAAGCTTTCTTT.

The V call is TRBV4-1, the J call TRBJ2-5, with 7 bases identical to TRBD2. Losses at the gene ends were 5 bases for V and 5 bases for J; bases not matched to a gene: 14. The CDR3 is 16 residues long. Germline-derived CDR1 and CDR2 are MGHRA and YSYEKL. Written as DNA, the CDR3 is TGCGCCAGCAGCTCAAAATGGCGGGAGAGGCTGGAGACCCAGTACTTC. Amino acids: CASSSKWRERLETQYF.

This chain uses TRBV5-6 with TRBJ2-6; D call uncertain. The V end was cut by 0 bases, the J end by 2 bases, with 9 bases between. This CDR3 is built from 16 residues. The germline gives CDR1 SGHDT, CDR2 YYEEEE. Written as DNA, the CDR3 is TGTGCCAGCAGCTTGGGGCAGGCTGCTGGGGCCAACGTCCTGACTTTC. It encodes CASSLGQAAGANVLTF.

The genes are TRBV6-5 and TRBJ2-5, with 14 bases identical to TRBD2. CDR3 length: 13 amino acids. J lost 5 bases, V lost 10 bases, and 3 bases had no gene match. Per germline, CDR1 MNHEY and CDR2 SVGAGI. CDR3 DNA sequence: TGTGCCACGGGACTAGCGGGAGTGGAGACCCAGTACTTC. Translated, it gives CATGLAGVETQYF.

The chain is built from TRBV9 and TRBJ1-2; the D gene is possibly TRBD1 (5 bases). Per the germline V gene, CDR1 is SGDLS and CDR2 is YYNGEE. The germline V and J ends were trimmed by 2 bases and 4 bases, with 12 bases remaining between them. The CDR3 has 14 amino acids. The CDR3 loop is CASSVDWTSYGYTF. Written as DNA, the CDR3 is TGTGCCAGCAGCGTTGATTGGACAAGCTATGGCTACACCTTC.

The rearrangement uses TRBV19 and TRBJ1-2; D might be TRBD1 (6 bases). The length of the CDR3 is 14 residues. Germline V lookup: CDR1 LNHDA, CDR2 SQIVND (reference sequence). V lost 2 bases, J lost 8 bases, and 15 bases lay in between. CDR3 amino acids: CASSINQGIDGYTF. CDR3 sequence (DNA): TGTGCCAGTAGTATAAATCAGGGGATTGACGGCTACACCTTC.

V usage is TRBV6-5 and J usage is TRBJ2-7; 7 bases fit TRBD2. The J segment lost 5 bases and the V segment lost 2 bases, leaving 3 bases of the junction unmatched. The germline gives CDR1 MNHEY, CDR2 SVGAGI. The CDR3 is made up of 13 amino acids. CDR3 amino acids: CASSYGTTNEQYF. The CDR3 DNA sequence: TGTGCCAGCAGTTACGGGACTACCAACGAGCAGTACTTC.

This rearrangement joins TRBV7-9 to TRBJ1-1; TRBD1 matches at 10 bases. Losses at the gene ends were 5 bases for V and 3 bases for J; bases not matched to a gene: 9. CDR3 length: 16 amino acids. CDR1 is SEHNR and CDR2 is FQNEAQ in the germline V gene (reference sequence). This chain's CDR3 is CASSPGQGEQYTEAFF. The CDR3 bases are TGTGCCAGCAGCCCCGGACAGGGGGAACAGTACACTGAAGCTTTCTTT.

V usage is TRBV2 and J usage is TRBJ1-1; D is possibly TRBD1 (5 bases). Germline CDR1 is SNHLY and CDR2 is FYNNEI. Trimming shortened V by 0 bases and J by 0 bases, and 11 bases separated the two germline ends. The CDR3 is 16 residues long. The CDR3 spells CASSEAPAGLNTEAFF. For the CDR3, the DNA is TGTGCCAGCAGTGAAGCCCCGGCAGGGCTGAACACTGAAGCTTTCTTT. Variable domain in full (rest from reference TRBV2 and TRBJ1-1): EPEVTQTPSHQVTQMGQEVILRCVPISNHLYFYWYRQILGQKVEFLVSFYNNEISEKSEIFDDQFSVERPDGSNFTLKIRSTKLEDSAMYFCASSEAPAGLNTEAFFGQGTRLTVV.

The chain couples TRBV18 to TRBJ1-5; D is uncertain. CDR3 length equals 15 residues. Germline V lookup: CDR1 KGHSH, CDR2 LQKENI. V was cut by 2 bases and J by 4 bases, with 12 bases left in between. CDR3 sequence: CASSPELRGNQPQHF. In nucleotides, the CDR3 is TGTGCCAGCTCACCAGAACTGAGAGGGAATCAGCCCCAGCATTTT.

This sequence joins TRBV27 and TRBJ2-2; TRBD1 matches at 8 bases. With 6 bases clipped from V and 5 bases from J, the junction kept 5 bases outside the gene matches. The length of the CDR3 is 14 residues. The germline V gene has CDR1 MNHEY and CDR2 SMNVEV (reference sequence). CDR3 sequence reads: CASRGTGGTGELFF. DNA of the CDR3: TGTGCCAGCAGGGGGACAGGAGGTACCGGGGAGCTGTTTTTT.